Listed here are 14 T cell receptor beta chains from one sample, sequenced in a study of shared clonotypes between healthy human individuals. Assay: immunoSEQ multiplex PCR; the TCRdb copy retains only in-frame clones and omits some. This sample carries approximately 440,000 clones, approximately 80% of them seen once, and the ten largest clones take more than 10%. Material for sequencing was PBMCs. Source of these receptors: a woman aged 40 to 50 in good health. Some clones in this sample may be carry-over from other donors' samples.

The chain is built from TRBV10-3 and TRBJ1-5; 7 bases agree with TRBD1. The length of the CDR3 is 17 residues. CDR1 ENHRY and CDR2 SYGVKD come from the germline V gene. V gave up 3 bases and J gave up 0 bases; unmatched junction bases: 8. The CDR3 reads CAISDPGQPHSNQPQHF. In DNA, the CDR3 is TGTGCCATCAGTGACCCGGGACAGCCTCATAGCAATCAGCCCCAGCATTTT.

The rearrangement joins TRBV27 to TRBJ1-2; a possible D gene is TRBD1 (5 bases). Trimming removed 4 bases from V and 2 bases from J, with 11 bases in between. The V gene's germline CDR1 is MNHEY and CDR2 SMNVEV (reference sequence). There are 14 residues in the CDR3. CDR3 DNA sequence: TGTGCCAGCAGTTACAAGGGACGGAACTATGGCTACACCTTC. The encoded protein is CASSYKGRNYGYTF.

This chain links TRBV5-4 with TRBJ2-5, with TRBD1 matching 9 bases. Germline values: CDR1 SGHNT, CDR2 YYREEE (reference sequence). The CDR3 loop spans 15 amino acids. Germline trimming cut 4 bases from V and 2 bases from J; bases unmatched to any gene: 6. CDR3 amino acids: CASSATGQGQETQYF. The CDR3 nucleotides are TGTGCCAGCAGCGCGACGGGACAGGGACAAGAGACCCAGTACTTC.

CDR3 amino acids: CASSAASLNTGELFF. The CDR3 DNA reads TGTGCCAGCAGTGCTGCGTCACTTAACACCGGGGAGCTGTTTTTT. The chain recombines TRBV6-1 with TRBJ2-2; D gene uncertain. The V end was cut by 4 bases, the J end by 2 bases, with 11 bases between. The germline V gene encodes CDR1 MNHNS and CDR2 SASEGT. CDR3 length: 15 residues.

This clone has a single count. V usage is TRBV2 and J usage is TRBJ2-7, with TRBD1 identical over 12 bases. Germline V CDR1 and CDR2: SNHLY, FYNNEI. There are 20 residues in the CDR3. The ends lost 3 bases at V and 5 bases at J; junction bases unmatched: 20. CDR3 protein: CASSDTPPGTGGARGHEQYF. For the CDR3, the DNA is TGTGCCAGCAGTGACACCCCCCCCGGGACAGGGGGCGCCAGGGGCCACGAGCAGTACTTC. The full variable domain, with the rest looked up from reference TRBV2 and TRBJ2-7, is EPEVTQTPSHQVTQMGQEVILRCVPISNHLYFYWYRQILGQKVEFLVSFYNNEISEKSEIFDDQFSVERPDGSNFTLKIRSTKLEDSAMYFCASSDTPPGTGGARGHEQYFGPGTRLTVT.

The rearrangement joins TRBV9 to TRBJ2-7; D unclear. V lost 6 bases and J lost 0, with 16 bases in between. The CDR3 has 15 residues. Per the germline V gene, CDR1 is SGDLS and CDR2 is YYNGEE. DNA for the CDR3: TGTGCCAGCAACCCGGGTGACGCCGACTCCTACGAGCAGTACTTC. Its protein product is CASNPGDADSYEQYF.

V is TRBV28 and J is TRBJ2-7, with TRBD1 matching over 7 bases. CDR3 length: 15 amino acids. Trimming at V came to 4 bases and at J to 4 bases, leaving 10 bases not matched to a gene. Germline V gene lookup returns CDR1 MDHEN and CDR2 SYDVKM. In DNA form, the CDR3 reads TGTGCCAGCAGTTCCAACAGGGGTGGAAGGTACGAGCAGTACTTC. This codes for CASSSNRGGRYEQYF.

The chain employs TRBV29-1 and TRBJ2-4; D is unresolved. V lost 5 bases and J 9 bases, leaving 8 bases between the germline ends. Germline V gene lookup returns CDR1 SQVTM and CDR2 ANQGSEA. This CDR3 has 10 residues. The CDR3 loop reads CSVLYGIQYF. The CDR3 nucleotides are TGCAGCGTTCTGTATGGCATTCAGTACTTC.

The V gene is TRBV6-4, the J gene TRBJ2-2; D is ambiguous. V shed 3 bases and J shed 0 bases, with 11 bases lying between them. The CDR3 length is 16 residues. From germline, CDR1 is MRHNA and CDR2 SNTAGT. Here the CDR3 DNA reads TGTGCCAGCAGTGAGTCCGTGGAGACGAACACCGGGGAGCTGTTTTTT. This codes for CASSESVETNTGELFF.

V and J are TRBV5-1 and TRBJ2-1; D is ambiguous. CDR1 and CDR2 from the germline V gene are SGHRS and YFSETQ. Trimming took 0 bases from V and 2 from J, leaving 9 bases between them. This CDR3 is 15 amino acids long. CDR3 protein: CASSLALGTYNEQFF. The CDR3 coding sequence is TGCGCCAGCAGCTTGGCCTTGGGAACCTACAATGAGCAGTTCTTC. The whole variable domain, remainder taken from reference TRBV5-1 and TRBJ2-1, is KAGVTQTPRYLIKTRGQQVTLSCSPISGHRSVSWYQQTPGQGLQFLFEYFSETQRNKGNFPGRFSGRQFSNSRSEMNVSTLELGDSALYLCASSLALGTYNEQFFGPGTRLTVL.

In its sample, this clone was seen a few times. This chain connects TRBV10-2 to TRBJ1-4; D not certain. The germline V gene has CDR1 WSHSY and CDR2 SAAADI. This CDR3 comprises 13 residues. Trimming pared 3 bases from V and 10 bases from J, leaving 12 bases between. CDR3 bases: TGCGCCAGCAGTGATTGGCAAGAAGGAAAACTGTTTTTT. As protein: CASSDWQEGKLFF.

This clone was recorded many times. The V call is TRBV27, the J call TRBJ2-1; D is possibly TRBD2 (5 bases). V gave up 5 bases and J gave up 4 bases, with 18 bases separating them. The CDR3 has 16 amino acids. The germline gives CDR1 MNHEY, CDR2 SMNVEV (reference sequence). This CDR3 is CASSPQSGALYNEQFF. The DNA of the CDR3 is TGTGCCAGCAGTCCCCAGAGCGGAGCCTTATACAATGAGCAGTTCTTC.

V and J are TRBV19 and TRBJ1-2, with unresolved D. The CDR3 runs to 12 residues. CDR1 is LNHDA, CDR2 SQIVND, per germline (reference sequence). V lost 6 bases, J lost 8 bases, and 13 bases lay in between. The CDR3 region is CASSQTVLGYTF. The CDR3 DNA reads as TGTGCCAGTAGCCAGACCGTCTTGGGCTACACCTTC.

This chain joins TRBV27 and TRBJ2-7; D may be TRBD1 (6 bases). V was cut by 6 bases and J by 0 bases, with 15 bases left in between. The CDR3 runs 15 residues. Germline V CDR1 and CDR2: MNHEY, SMNVEV (reference sequence). The CDR3 DNA sequence: TGTGCCAGCAGCCCGGACAGATCCAGCTCCTACGAGCAGTACTTC. Translating gives CASSPDRSSSYEQYF.